A single sample is the source of the 8 T cell receptor beta chains below, sequenced in a study of blood T cell repertoires in COVID-19. Only in-frame clones appear in the TCRdb table, and some are missing; sequencing was by immunoSEQ multiplex PCR. The sample has roughly 100,000 clones, around 94% seen once. The sample comprised peripheral blood. These receptors came from a man aged 45 to 65 with active COVID-19.

The chain joins TRBV5-4 to TRBJ2-5, with TRBD2 matching over 7 bases. Trimming at V came to 4 bases and at J to 8 bases, leaving 17 bases not matched to a gene. The CDR3 has 16 residues. CDR1 and CDR2 (germline): SGHNT, YYREEE (reference sequence). As DNA, the CDR3 is TGTGCCAGCAGCCCGGGGGGTCGCCAGGGCTTCGAAACCCAGTACTTC. It codes for CASSPGGRQGFETQYF.

The chain employs TRBV28 and TRBJ2-2; 9 bases line up with TRBD1. V trimming: 5 bases; J trimming: 7 bases; junction bases outside the gene matches: 8. Germline V CDR1 and CDR2: MDHEN, SYDVKM. The CDR3 covers 15 residues. This chain's CDR3 is CASSPPGQGNGELFF. The CDR3 bases are TGTGCCAGCAGTCCGCCCGGACAGGGGAACGGGGAGCTGTTTTTT.

The J gene is TRBJ1-2, the V gene TRBV24-1, with 9 bases fitting TRBD1. Germline lookup yields CDR1 KGHDR and CDR2 SFDVKD. This CDR3 comprises 15 residues. V gave up 3 bases and J gave up 2 bases; unmatched junction bases: 3. CDR3 sequence reads: CATSDAGTGNYGYTF. The DNA of the CDR3 is TGTGCCACCAGTGATGCCGGGACAGGGAACTATGGCTACACCTTC.

The chain combines TRBV28 with TRBJ2-1; 7 bases fit TRBD1. The CDR3 runs 15 residues. Per the germline V gene, CDR1 is MDHEN and CDR2 is SYDVKM. The ends lost 5 bases at V and 5 bases at J; junction bases unmatched: 9. In DNA, the CDR3 is TGTGCCAGCAGTCCCCGAGGGACAGTAAACAATGAGCAGTTCTTC. Translating it yields CASSPRGTVNNEQFF.

V is TRBV5-1 and J is TRBJ1-1, with D maybe TRBD1 (5 bases). There are 15 residues in the CDR3. Germline V CDR1 and CDR2: SGHRS, YFSETQ. Trimming stripped 4 bases from V and 4 bases from J, with 17 bases between. CDR3 sequence (DNA): TGCGCCAGCAGCCGACAACAGGACGGGAGCACTGAAGCTTTCTTT. Encoded protein: CASSRQQDGSTEAFF.

Turning to this clone: Other DNA variants within this sample encode the same CDR3. The V and J genes are TRBV19 and TRBJ2-7; weak D call: TRBD2 (6 bases). Germline V CDR1 and CDR2: LNHDA, SQIVND (reference sequence). CDR3 length equals 13 residues. Trimming removed 3 bases at V and 1 base at J, with 7 bases between. The CDR3 bases are TGTGCCAGTAGTATTGGGGGGTCCTACGAGCAGTACTTC. Translating gives CASSIGGSYEQYF.

This chain connects TRBV3-1 (or the pseudogene TRBV3-2) to TRBJ1-6, with 9 bases that match TRBD1. CDR3 length: 14 residues. Unmatched junction bases numbered 5, after V lost 3 bases and J lost 11 bases. Germline V gives CDR1 LGHDT, CDR2 YNNKEL (reference sequence). CDR3 sequence (DNA): TGTGCCAGCAGCCATGGACAGGGGTGGCCACCCCTCCACTTT. This sequence encodes CASSHGQGWPPLHF.

The chain is built from TRBV3-1 (or the pseudogene TRBV3-2) and TRBJ1-2; D is unresolved. The germline V gene has CDR1 LGHDT and CDR2 YNNKEL (reference sequence). CDR3 length equals 14 residues. The V end was cut by 0 bases, the J end by 7 bases, with 12 bases between. CDR3 region: CASSQDSGLSGYTF. The CDR3 DNA reads TGTGCCAGCAGCCAAGATTCGGGATTGAGTGGCTACACCTTC.